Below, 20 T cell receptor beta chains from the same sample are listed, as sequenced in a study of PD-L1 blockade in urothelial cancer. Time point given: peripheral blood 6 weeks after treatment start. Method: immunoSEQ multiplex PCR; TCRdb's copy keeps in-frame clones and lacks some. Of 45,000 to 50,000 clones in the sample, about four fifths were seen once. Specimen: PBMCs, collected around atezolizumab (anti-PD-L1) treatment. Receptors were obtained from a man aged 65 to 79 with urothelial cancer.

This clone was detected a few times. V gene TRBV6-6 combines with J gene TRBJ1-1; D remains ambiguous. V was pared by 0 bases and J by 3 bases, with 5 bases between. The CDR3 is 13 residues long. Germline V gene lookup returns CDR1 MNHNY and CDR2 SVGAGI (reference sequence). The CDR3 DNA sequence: TGTGCCAGCAGTTACTCCGGGTACACTGAAGCTTTCTTT. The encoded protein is CASSYSGYTEAFF.

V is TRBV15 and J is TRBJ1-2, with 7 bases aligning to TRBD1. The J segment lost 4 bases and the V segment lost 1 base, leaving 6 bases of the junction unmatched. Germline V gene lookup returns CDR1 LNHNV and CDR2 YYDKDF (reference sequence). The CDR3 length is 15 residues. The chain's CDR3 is CATSRALDRVYGYTF. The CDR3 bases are TGTGCCACCAGCAGAGCACTAGACAGGGTCTATGGCTACACCTTC. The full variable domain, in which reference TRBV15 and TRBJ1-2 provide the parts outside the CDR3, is DAMVIQNPRYQVTQFGKPVTLSCSQTLNHNVMYWYQQKSSQAPKLLFHYYDKDFNNEADTPDNFQSRRPNTSFCFLDIRSPGLGDTAMYLCATSRALDRVYGYTFGSGTRLTVV.

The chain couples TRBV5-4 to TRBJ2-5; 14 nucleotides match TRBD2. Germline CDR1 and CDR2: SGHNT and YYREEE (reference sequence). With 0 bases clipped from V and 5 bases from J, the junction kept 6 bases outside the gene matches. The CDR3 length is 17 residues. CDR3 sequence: CASSLGLAGGPRETQYF. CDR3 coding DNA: TGTGCCAGCAGCTTGGGACTAGCGGGAGGGCCGAGGGAGACCCAGTACTTC.

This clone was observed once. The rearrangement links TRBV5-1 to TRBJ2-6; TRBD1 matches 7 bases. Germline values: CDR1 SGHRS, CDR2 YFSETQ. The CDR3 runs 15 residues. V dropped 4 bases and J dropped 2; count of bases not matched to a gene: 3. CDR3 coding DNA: TGCGCCAGCAGCCTTACAGGGGCTGGGGCCAACGTCCTGACTTTC. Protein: CASSLTGAGANVLTF.

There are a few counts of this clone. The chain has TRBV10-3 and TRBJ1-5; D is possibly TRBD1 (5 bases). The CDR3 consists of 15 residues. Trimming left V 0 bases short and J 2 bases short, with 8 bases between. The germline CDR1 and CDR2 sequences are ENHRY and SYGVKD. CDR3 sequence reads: CAISESKQGNQPQHF. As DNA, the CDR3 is TGTGCCATCAGTGAGTCGAAACAGGGCAATCAGCCCCAGCATTTT.

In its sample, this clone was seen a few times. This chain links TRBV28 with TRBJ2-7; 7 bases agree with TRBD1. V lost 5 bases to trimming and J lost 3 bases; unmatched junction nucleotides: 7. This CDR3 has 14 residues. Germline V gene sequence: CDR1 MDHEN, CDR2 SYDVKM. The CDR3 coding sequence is TGTGCCAGCAGTACCCCCGGGACAGTCTACGAGCAGTACTTC. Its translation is CASSTPGTVYEQYF.

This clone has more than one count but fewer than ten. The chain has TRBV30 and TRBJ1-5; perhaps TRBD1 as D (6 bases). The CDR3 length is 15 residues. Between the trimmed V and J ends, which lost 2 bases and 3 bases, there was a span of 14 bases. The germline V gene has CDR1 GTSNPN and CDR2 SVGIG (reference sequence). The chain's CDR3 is CAWSRPQGPNQPQHF. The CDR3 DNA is TGTGCCTGGAGTCGGCCACAGGGACCCAATCAGCCCCAGCATTTT.

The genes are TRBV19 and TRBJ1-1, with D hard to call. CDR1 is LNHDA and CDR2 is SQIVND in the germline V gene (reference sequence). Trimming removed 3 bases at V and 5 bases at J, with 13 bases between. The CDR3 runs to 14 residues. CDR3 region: CASSIVTARTEAFF. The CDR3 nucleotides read TGTGCCAGTAGTATCGTCACCGCTCGGACTGAAGCTTTCTTT. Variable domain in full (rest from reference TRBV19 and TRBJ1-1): DGGITQSPKYLFRKEGQNVTLSCEQNLNHDAMYWYRQDPGQGLRLIYYSQIVNDFQKGDIAEGYSVSREKKESFPLTVTSAQKNPTAFYLCASSIVTARTEAFFGQGTRLTVV.

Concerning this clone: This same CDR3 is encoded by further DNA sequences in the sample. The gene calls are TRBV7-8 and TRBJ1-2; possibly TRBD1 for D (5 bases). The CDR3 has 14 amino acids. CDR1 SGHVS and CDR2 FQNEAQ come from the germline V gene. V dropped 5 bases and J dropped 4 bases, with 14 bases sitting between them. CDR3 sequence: CASSLDSDAYGYTF. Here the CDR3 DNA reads TGTGCCAGCAGCCTTGACAGCGATGCCTATGGCTACACCTTC. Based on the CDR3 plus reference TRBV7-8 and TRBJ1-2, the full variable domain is GAGVSQSPRYKVAKRGQDVALRCDPISGHVSLFWYQQALGQGPEFLTYFQNEAQLDKSGLPSDRFFAERPEGSVSTLKIQRTQQEDSAVYLCASSLDSDAYGYTFGSGTRLTVV.

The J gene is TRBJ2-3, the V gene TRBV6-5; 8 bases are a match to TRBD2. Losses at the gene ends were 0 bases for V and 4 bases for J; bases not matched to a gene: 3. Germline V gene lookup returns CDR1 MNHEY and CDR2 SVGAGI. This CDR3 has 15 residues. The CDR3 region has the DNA TGTGCCAGCAGTTACTCCGGGACTAGTGCAGATACGCAGTATTTT. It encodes CASSYSGTSADTQYF.

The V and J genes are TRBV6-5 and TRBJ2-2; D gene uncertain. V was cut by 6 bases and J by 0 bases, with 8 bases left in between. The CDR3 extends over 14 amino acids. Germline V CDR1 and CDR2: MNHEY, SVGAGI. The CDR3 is CASRVAANTGELFF. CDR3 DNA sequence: TGTGCCAGCAGGGTGGCCGCGAACACCGGGGAGCTGTTTTTT.

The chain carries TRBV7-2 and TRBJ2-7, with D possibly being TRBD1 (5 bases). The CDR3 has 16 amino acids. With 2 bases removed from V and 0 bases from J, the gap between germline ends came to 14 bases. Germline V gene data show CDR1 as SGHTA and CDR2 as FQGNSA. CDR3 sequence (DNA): TGTGCCAGCAGCTTACCTTCACGAGACAGCTCCTACGAGCAGTACTTC. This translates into CASSLPSRDSSYEQYF. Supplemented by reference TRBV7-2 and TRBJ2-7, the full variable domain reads GAGVSQSPSNKVTEKGKDVELRCDPISGHTALYWYRQSLGQGLEFLIYFQGNSAPDKSGLPSDRFSAERTGGSVSTLTIQRTQQEDSAVYLCASSLPSRDSSYEQYFGPGTRLTVT.

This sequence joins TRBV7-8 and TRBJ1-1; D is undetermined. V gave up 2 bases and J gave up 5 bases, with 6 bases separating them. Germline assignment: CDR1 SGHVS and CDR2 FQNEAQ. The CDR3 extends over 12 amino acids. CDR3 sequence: CASSLFPTEAFF. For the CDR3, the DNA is TGTGCCAGCAGCTTATTCCCAACTGAAGCTTTCTTT.

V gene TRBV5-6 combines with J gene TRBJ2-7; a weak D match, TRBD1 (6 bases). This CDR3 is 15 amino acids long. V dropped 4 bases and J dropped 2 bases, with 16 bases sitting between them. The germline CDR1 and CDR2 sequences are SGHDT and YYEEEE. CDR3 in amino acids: CASSRVGAPAYEQYF. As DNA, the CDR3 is TGTGCCAGCAGCCGGGTGGGGGCTCCCGCCTACGAGCAGTACTTC. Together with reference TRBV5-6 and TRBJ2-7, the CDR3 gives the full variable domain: DAGVTQSPTHLIKTRGQQVTLRCSPKSGHDTVSWYQQALGQGPQFIFQYYEEEERQRGNFPDRFSGHQFPNYSSELNVNALLLGDSALYLCASSRVGAPAYEQYFGPGTRLTVT.

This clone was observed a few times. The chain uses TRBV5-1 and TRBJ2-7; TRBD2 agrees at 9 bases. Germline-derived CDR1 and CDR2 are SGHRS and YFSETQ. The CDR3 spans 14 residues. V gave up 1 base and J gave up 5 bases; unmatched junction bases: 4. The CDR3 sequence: CASSLRGRAHEQYF. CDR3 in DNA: TGCGCCAGCAGCTTGCGCGGGAGGGCCCACGAGCAGTACTTC.

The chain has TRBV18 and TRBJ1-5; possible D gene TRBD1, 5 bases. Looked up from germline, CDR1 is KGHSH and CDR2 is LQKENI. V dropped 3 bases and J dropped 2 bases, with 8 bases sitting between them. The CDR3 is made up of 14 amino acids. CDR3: CASSPQGGNQPQHF. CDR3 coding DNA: TGTGCCAGCTCACCCCAGGGTGGCAATCAGCCCCAGCATTTT. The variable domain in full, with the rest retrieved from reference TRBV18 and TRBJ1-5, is NAGVMQNPRHLVRRRGQEARLRCSPMKGHSHVYWYRQLPEEGLKFMVYLQKENIIDESGMPKERFSAEFPKEGPSILRIQQVVRGDSAAYFCASSPQGGNQPQHFGDGTRLSIL.

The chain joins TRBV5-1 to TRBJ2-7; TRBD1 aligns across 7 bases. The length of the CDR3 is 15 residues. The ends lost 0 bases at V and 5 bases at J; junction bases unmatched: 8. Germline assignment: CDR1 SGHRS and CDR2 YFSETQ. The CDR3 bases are TGCGCCAGCAGCTTGGCGGGACAGCCTTTCGACGAGCAGTACTTC. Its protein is CASSLAGQPFDEQYF.

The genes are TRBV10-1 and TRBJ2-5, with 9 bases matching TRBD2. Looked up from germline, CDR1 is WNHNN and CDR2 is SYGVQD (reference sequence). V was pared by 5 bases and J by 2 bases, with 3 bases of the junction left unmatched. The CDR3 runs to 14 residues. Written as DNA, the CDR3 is TGCGCCAGCAGTCGGACTAGCGAACAAGAGACCCAGTACTTC. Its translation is CASSRTSEQETQYF.

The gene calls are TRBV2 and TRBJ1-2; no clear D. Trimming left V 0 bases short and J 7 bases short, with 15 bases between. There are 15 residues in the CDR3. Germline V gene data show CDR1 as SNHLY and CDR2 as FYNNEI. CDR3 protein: CASSEAAREEVGYTF. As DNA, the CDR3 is TGTGCCAGCAGTGAAGCGGCGAGGGAAGAGGTTGGCTACACCTTC.

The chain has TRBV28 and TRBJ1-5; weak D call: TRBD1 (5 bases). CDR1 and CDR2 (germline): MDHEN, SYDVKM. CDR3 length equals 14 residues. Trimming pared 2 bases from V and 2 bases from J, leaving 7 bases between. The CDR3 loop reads CASSLRGGNQPQHF. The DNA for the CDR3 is TGTGCCAGCAGTTTAAGGGGTGGCAATCAGCCCCAGCATTTT. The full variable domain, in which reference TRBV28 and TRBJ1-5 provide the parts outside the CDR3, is DVKVTQSSRYLVKRTGEKVFLECVQDMDHENMFWYRQDPGLGLRLIYFSYDVKMKEKGDIPEGYSVSREKKERFSLILESASTNQTSMYLCASSLRGGNQPQHFGDGTRLSIL.